The 11 T cell receptor beta chains listed next were all sequenced from one sample in a study of T cells in localized non-small cell lung cancer. The assay was immunoSEQ multiplex PCR, and TCRdb's table has in-frame clones only and misses some. The sample has approximately 30,000 clones, approximately 90% seen once. Here the sequenced sample was peripheral blood mononuclear cells, taken before any cancer treatment. The receptors originated from a female donor over 55 with stage II lung adenocarcinoma.

V gene TRBV29-1 combines with J gene TRBJ2-3; D is ambiguous. This CDR3 spans 13 amino acids. From germline, CDR1 is SQVTM and CDR2 ANQGSEA. The V gene lost 6 bases and the J gene lost 8 bases, with 18 bases spanning the gap. The CDR3: CSVRYPASGTQYF. CDR3 nucleotide sequence: TGCAGCGTCCGTTACCCGGCCTCTGGTACGCAGTATTTT.

The V and J genes are TRBV7-9 and TRBJ1-5, with D maybe TRBD1 (5 bases). Germline V gene sequence: CDR1 SEHNR, CDR2 FQNEAQ (reference sequence). This CDR3 contains 15 residues. The V end lost 4 bases, the J end lost 2 bases, and 12 bases lay between the germline ends. The CDR3 DNA is TGTGCCAGCAGCTCCCAGGGTCATGGCAATCAGCCCCAGCATTTT. Amino acid sequence: CASSSQGHGNQPQHF.

CDR3 region: CATHGRQAGSSYEQYF. The CDR3 region has the DNA TGTGCCACCCACGGTCGGCAGGCGGGCAGCTCCTACGAGCAGTACTTC. The chain carries TRBV2 and TRBJ2-7, with a tentative D call TRBD2 (5 bases). The CDR3 is made up of 16 amino acids. Trimming cost V 10 bases and J 0 bases, with 22 bases left between them. Germline V gene data show CDR1 as SNHLY and CDR2 as FYNNEI.

V usage is TRBV5-1 and J usage is TRBJ2-7; 9 bases align to TRBD2. Germline CDR1 SGHRS, CDR2 YFSETQ. The CDR3 is 14 residues long. The V gene end was trimmed by 3 bases and the J gene end by 7 bases; junction bases not matched to a gene: 8. As DNA, the CDR3 is TGCGCCAGCAGCTGGGGTAGCGGGAGTGTTGAGCAGTACTTC. This translates into CASSWGSGSVEQYF.

This sequence joins TRBV7-2 and TRBJ1-1; D not resolved. The CDR3 totals 12 residues. Trimming took 3 bases from V and 7 from J, leaving 9 bases between them. CDR1 and CDR2 from the germline V gene are SGHTA and FQGNSA. CDR3 residues: CASSFGRNEAFF. The CDR3 nucleotides read TGTGCCAGCAGCTTTGGACGGAATGAAGCTTTCTTT.

The chain uses TRBV11-2 and TRBJ1-1; unclear D gene. Germline lookup yields CDR1 SGHAT and CDR2 FQNNGV. Trimming pared 5 bases from V and 5 bases from J, leaving 15 bases between. The CDR3 spans 14 residues. The DNA for the CDR3 is TGTGCCAGCAGCCCCATTTTGGGTGCGACTGAAGCTTTCTTT. Translated: CASSPILGATEAFF.

This chain uses TRBV10-3 with TRBJ1-1, with 9 bases lining up with TRBD1. The CDR3 totals 15 residues. The V and J ends lost 2 bases and 1 base, in that order; junction bases with no gene match: 2. Per germline, CDR1 ENHRY and CDR2 SYGVKD. The CDR3 is CAISEGQGKNTEAFF. CDR3 nucleotides: TGTGCCATCAGTGAGGGACAGGGGAAGAACACTGAAGCTTTCTTT.

The CDR3 loop reads CASSLGQSGYTF. CDR3 bases: TGTGCCAGTAGTCTCGGACAATCTGGCTACACCTTC. The chain employs TRBV19 and TRBJ1-2; possible D gene TRBD1, 5 bases. The CDR3 spans 12 residues. CDR1 is LNHDA and CDR2 is SQIVND in the germline V gene (reference sequence). V was shortened by 5 bases and J by 7 bases, with 11 bases between the two germline ends.

The chain has TRBV9 and TRBJ2-5; 9 bases match TRBD1. Unmatched junction bases numbered 8, after V lost 4 bases and J lost 4 bases. The length of the CDR3 is 15 residues. Per germline, CDR1 SGDLS and CDR2 YYNGEE. The CDR3 protein is CASSTPTGGRETQYF. CDR3 coding DNA: TGTGCCAGCAGCACCCCTACAGGGGGCCGAGAGACCCAGTACTTC.

The gene calls are TRBV5-4 and TRBJ1-2, with D perhaps TRBD1 (6 bases). The CDR3 has 15 residues. Trimming left V 5 bases short and J 8 bases short, with 22 bases between. Per the germline V gene, CDR1 is SGHNT and CDR2 is YYREEE (reference sequence). Here the CDR3 DNA reads TGTGCCAGCAGAGAGACAGGAGGGGCGCCCCGAGGCTACACCTTC. It translates to CASRETGGAPRGYTF.

The V and J genes are TRBV5-1 and TRBJ2-1, with D perhaps being TRBD1 or TRBD2 (5 bases each). The V gene lost 5 bases and the J gene lost 9 bases, with 12 bases spanning the gap. The CDR3 totals 12 residues. Germline assignment: CDR1 SGHRS and CDR2 YFSETQ. In DNA, the CDR3 is TGCGCCAGCAGTTGGGACGGGTCTGAGCAGTTCTTC. It codes for CASSWDGSEQFF. Using reference TRBV5-1 and TRBJ2-1 for the parts outside the CDR3, the full variable domain is KAGVTQTPRYLIKTRGQQVTLSCSPISGHRSVSWYQQTPGQGLQFLFEYFSETQRNKGNFPGRFSGRQFSNSRSEMNVSTLELGDSALYLCASSWDGSEQFFGPGTRLTVL.